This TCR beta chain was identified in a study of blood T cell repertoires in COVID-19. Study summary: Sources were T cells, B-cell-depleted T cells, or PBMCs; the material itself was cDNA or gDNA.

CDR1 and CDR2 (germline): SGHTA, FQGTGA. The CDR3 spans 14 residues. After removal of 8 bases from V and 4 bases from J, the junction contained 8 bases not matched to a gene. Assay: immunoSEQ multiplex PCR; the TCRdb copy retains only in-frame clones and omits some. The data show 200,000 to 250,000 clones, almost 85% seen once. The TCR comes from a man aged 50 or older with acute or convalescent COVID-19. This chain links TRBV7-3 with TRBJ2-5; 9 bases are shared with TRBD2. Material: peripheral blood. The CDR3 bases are TGTGCCAGCTCTCTAGCGGGGAGTCGAGAGACCCAGTACTTC. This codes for CASSLAGSRETQYF.